This T cell receptor (beta chain) appears in the sequencing data of a study of a mutant IDH1 vaccine in newly diagnosed glioma. Assay: immunoSEQ multiplex PCR; the TCRdb copy retains only in-frame clones and omits some. The data show about 88,000 clones, with over 70% seen just once and 5% to 5.5% held by the top ten. The V and J ends lost 4 bases and 6 bases respectively, with 22 bases between them. Germline V gives CDR1 MNHEY, CDR2 SMNVEV (reference sequence). The CDR3 has 17 amino acids. Whole-study findings and limits: A vaccine-induced immune response developed in 93.3% of the patients.

With regard to this clone: What it recognizes is unknown.

Time point meaning: baseline, week 1 (first vaccination visit). Indicated treatment: pre-vaccination baseline after standard-of-care therapy. The astrocytomas were IDH1-mutant, ATRX-negative, and WHO grade 3 or 4. The sample here was PBMCs, taken from a glioma patient treated with radiotherapy, temozolomide or both. The sequence derives from a man aged 40-55 years with glioma. Some clones in this sample may be carry-over from other donors' samples. The chain has TRBV27 and TRBJ1-5; perhaps TRBD1 as D (6 bases). CDR3 coding DNA: TGTGCCAGCAGTTGGAGCTTCCAACAGGGTCGGATTCAGCCCCAGCATTTT. Its translation is CASSWSFQQGRIQPQHF.